Below, 26 T cell receptor beta chains from the same sample are listed, as sequenced in a study of shared clonotypes between healthy human individuals. Here immunoSEQ multiplex PCR was the method, and the copy in TCRdb shows in-frame clones only, minus some. This table holds approximately 2.5 million clones, more than 90% found once. Sequencing used naive CD4+ T cells sorted from blood. The sample's subset: CD45RA+ positively selected. The receptors were gathered from a man between 18 and 35 years old in good health.

The chain has TRBV10-2 and TRBJ1-1; D unresolved. CDR3 size: 12 residues. The V gene lost 5 bases and the J gene lost 1 base, with 5 bases spanning the gap. Germline assignment: CDR1 WSHSY and CDR2 SAAADI. Here the CDR3 reads CASSTANTEAFF. In DNA form, the CDR3 reads TGCGCCAGCAGTACAGCGAACACTGAAGCTTTCTTT.

This rearrangement joins TRBV19 to TRBJ1-1; D is undetermined. The germline V and J ends were trimmed by 7 bases and 4 bases, with 16 bases remaining between them. This CDR3 has 14 amino acids. The germline CDR1 and CDR2 sequences are LNHDA and SQIVND (reference sequence). This CDR3 is CASKDAVDVTEAFF. CDR3 nucleotides: TGTGCCAGTAAGGATGCTGTGGATGTCACTGAAGCTTTCTTT.

V is TRBV27 and J is TRBJ2-5; TRBD1 might be the D (6 bases). This CDR3 region has 15 residues. The germline V and J ends were trimmed by 6 bases and 0 bases, with 14 bases remaining between them. Germline V lookup: CDR1 MNHEY, CDR2 SMNVEV (reference sequence). For the CDR3, the DNA is TGTGCCAGCAGGGGGGACACCTGGTACCAAGAGACCCAGTACTTC. Its protein product is CASRGDTWYQETQYF.

The chain links TRBV7-9 to TRBJ2-2; no clear D. The CDR3 covers 15 residues. Between the trimmed V and J ends, which lost 11 bases and 6 bases, there was a span of 22 bases. Germline loops: CDR1 SEHNR, CDR2 FQNEAQ (reference sequence). CDR3: CAPLPPRGVAGELFF. CDR3 DNA sequence: TGTGCCCCCCTCCCCCCTCGTGGTGTCGCCGGGGAGCTGTTTTTT.

This clone has a handful of counts. The rearrangement uses TRBV28 and TRBJ1-2; 9 bases fit TRBD1. The CDR3 runs 14 residues. J was trimmed by 8 bases and V by 2 bases; bases with no gene match: 6. CDR1 and CDR2 (germline): MDHEN, SYDVKM. CDR3 nucleotide sequence: TGTGCCAGCAGTTTAGGTTACAGGGGGCTCGGCTACACCTTC. This codes for CASSLGYRGLGYTF.

The V and J genes are TRBV2 and TRBJ1-5; 10 bases are a match to TRBD1. Trimming cost V 6 bases and J 6 bases; bases outside gene matches: 5. Germline CDR1 and CDR2: SNHLY and FYNNEI. The CDR3 length is 14 residues. CDR3 nucleotide sequence: TGTGCCAGCAGCCTAGGGACAGGGGTTCAGCCCCAGCATTTT. It yields the protein CASSLGTGVQPQHF.

V and J are TRBV4-2 and TRBJ2-3, with 9 bases lining up with TRBD2. The V gene's germline CDR1 is LGHNA and CDR2 YNFKEQ. V lost 0 bases, J lost 5 bases, and 9 bases stayed unmatched. This CDR3 comprises 17 residues. Here the CDR3 reads CASSQELAGLGIDTQYF. The CDR3 DNA follows: TGTGCCAGCAGCCAAGAACTAGCGGGTCTGGGAATAGATACGCAGTATTTT.

The rearrangement links TRBV7-2 to TRBJ2-3; no clear D. CDR3 length: 17 amino acids. Per germline, CDR1 SGHTA and CDR2 FQGNSA. The V end lost 0 bases, the J end lost 4 bases, and 17 bases lay between the germline ends. The CDR3 DNA sequence: TGTGCCAGCAGCTTAGCGCTTGGCGTATCTCTCGCAGATACGCAGTATTTT. It translates to CASSLALGVSLADTQYF.

With respect to this clone: The sample carries other DNA sequences with the same CDR3. CDR3 in DNA: TGTGCCATCAGTCGGGACAGGGGGCAGGAGACCCAGTACTTC. Its protein is CAISRDRGQETQYF. V usage is TRBV10-3 and J usage is TRBJ2-5, with 12 bases fitting TRBD1. J was trimmed by 5 bases and V by 5 bases; bases with no gene match: 3. The length of the CDR3 is 14 residues. Germline values: CDR1 ENHRY, CDR2 SYGVKD.

This chain links TRBV5-5 with TRBJ1-3; D possibly corresponds to TRBD1 (5 bases). From germline, CDR1 is SGHKS and CDR2 YYEKEE (reference sequence). V was clipped by 4 bases and J by 14 bases, with 19 bases between them. The CDR3 spans 13 residues. The CDR3 sequence: CASSRISGTELYF. CDR3 nucleotides: TGTGCCAGCAGCAGAATATCCGGGACGGAACTATATTTT.

As to this clone: Other DNA sequences in this specimen translate into the identical CDR3. J is TRBJ2-7 and V is TRBV5-1; D is undetermined. This CDR3 region has 14 residues. Germline V gene lookup returns CDR1 SGHRS and CDR2 YFSETQ. V lost 1 base, J lost 0 bases, and 8 bases lay in between. This chain's CDR3 is CASSLSGSSYEQYF. The CDR3 DNA reads TGCGCCAGCAGCTTGTCAGGTAGCTCCTACGAGCAGTACTTC.

This chain connects TRBV19 to TRBJ1-5, with D perhaps matching TRBD1 (6 bases). Per germline, CDR1 LNHDA and CDR2 SQIVND (reference sequence). CDR3 length: 13 amino acids. Trimming removed 9 bases at V and 4 bases at J, with 13 bases between. The DNA for the CDR3 is TGTGCCAGCAATTTGGACAGAAATCAGCCCCAGCATTTT. Translation: CASNLDRNQPQHF.

This chain connects TRBV5-1 to TRBJ2-5; a weak D match, TRBD1 (6 bases). The CDR3 spans 16 residues. V was trimmed by 0 bases and J by 1 base, leaving 13 bases between them. Looked up from germline, CDR1 is SGHRS and CDR2 is YFSETQ. As DNA, the CDR3 is TGCGCCAGCAGCTTGGCAGGGGTGTTTGGCCAAGAGACCCAGTACTTC. Amino acids: CASSLAGVFGQETQYF.

In DNA form, the CDR3 reads TGTGCCAGTACTTATCCGGGGGGGGCCCAAGAGACCCAGTACTTC. Amino acids: CASTYPGGAQETQYF. The chain uses TRBV6-6 and TRBJ2-5; 8 nucleotides align to TRBD2. Germline V lookup: CDR1 MNHNY, CDR2 SVGAGI (reference sequence). The V segment lost 9 bases and the J segment 1 base; nucleotides outside the gene matches: 10. The CDR3 is made up of 15 amino acids.

The gene calls are TRBV6-6 and TRBJ1-5; no clear D gene. CDR1 and CDR2 (germline): MNHNY, SVGAGI (reference sequence). The CDR3 length is 14 residues. V was shortened by 6 bases and J by 3 bases, with 12 bases between the two germline ends. CDR3 bases: TGTGCCAGCAGACTACTGGTATCCAATCAGCCCCAGCATTTT. Protein sequence: CASRLLVSNQPQHF.

The J gene is TRBJ1-1, the V gene TRBV4-1; 8 positions match TRBD1. The CDR3 extends over 15 amino acids. CDR1 MGHRA and CDR2 YSYEKL come from the germline V gene. V lost 4 bases to trimming and J lost 8 bases; unmatched junction nucleotides: 12. This chain's CDR3 is CASSPGAQGAREAFF. CDR3 nucleotides: TGCGCCAGCAGCCCCGGGGCGCAGGGGGCCCGGGAAGCTTTCTTT.

This clone was seen a single time. The chain combines TRBV7-2 with TRBJ1-2; D gene uncertain. The CDR3 totals 15 residues. Germline V gene data show CDR1 as SGHTA and CDR2 as FQGNSA. The V end lost 1 base, the J end lost 3 bases, and 12 bases lay between the germline ends. CDR3 sequence: CASSLVSGVDYGYTF. The DNA for the CDR3 is TGTGCCAGCAGCTTAGTGTCCGGGGTGGACTATGGCTACACCTTC.

Of note for this clone: This specimen includes other DNA sequences encoding the same CDR3. This chain links TRBV5-1 with TRBJ1-1; the match to TRBD1 covers 8 bases. There are 15 residues in the CDR3. With V trimmed by 4 bases and J by 2 bases, 7 bases remained unmatched. Germline values: CDR1 SGHRS, CDR2 YFSETQ. CDR3 protein: CASSLGTGINTEAFF. CDR3 nucleotides: TGCGCCAGCAGCCTGGGGACAGGAATTAACACTGAAGCTTTCTTT.

The V and J genes are TRBV4-2 and TRBJ2-1; 10 bases map to TRBD2. Losses at the gene ends were 2 bases for V and 1 base for J; bases not matched to a gene: 5. Germline assignment: CDR1 LGHNA and CDR2 YNFKEQ. This CDR3 is 17 amino acids long. CDR3 nucleotide sequence: TGTGCCAGCAGCCAACATAGCGGGGGGCCTTCCTACAATGAGCAGTTCTTC. Residues: CASSQHSGGPSYNEQFF.

The chain recombines TRBV30 with TRBJ1-6, with TRBD1 identical over 7 bases. Germline V lookup: CDR1 GTSNPN, CDR2 SVGIG (reference sequence). This CDR3 is built from 15 residues. The trim removed 2 bases at V and 9 bases at J, leaving 10 bases unmatched. DNA of the CDR3: TGTGCCTGGAGTTTCGACAGGGCCGTGGGTTCACCCCTCCACTTT. Translation gives CAWSFDRAVGSPLHF.

A word on this clone: The sample carries other DNA sequences with the same CDR3. The rearrangement links TRBV4-1 to TRBJ2-1; TRBD2 is a possible D gene (6 bases). The germline V gene encodes CDR1 MGHRA and CDR2 YSYEKL. The CDR3 covers 15 residues. V was clipped by 3 bases and J by 4 bases, with 13 bases between them. The CDR3 sequence: CASSQGLASYNEQFF. CDR3 sequence (DNA): TGCGCCAGCAGCCAGGGGCTAGCGTCTTACAATGAGCAGTTCTTC.

CDR3: CASSGQNSNQPQHF. Written as DNA, the CDR3 is TGTGCCAGCAGTGGACAAAATAGCAATCAGCCCCAGCATTTT. The chain employs TRBV6-1 and TRBJ1-5, with D uncertain. CDR3 length equals 14 residues. CDR1 and CDR2 from the germline V gene are MNHNS and SASEGT. V lost 4 bases, J lost 0 bases, and 7 bases lay in between.

V and J are TRBV7-2 and TRBJ2-7; 7 bases map to TRBD1. V lost 3 bases to trimming and J lost 5 bases; unmatched junction nucleotides: 7. CDR3 length equals 14 residues. Germline V lookup: CDR1 SGHTA, CDR2 FQGNSA. The CDR3 nucleotides are TGTGCCAGCAGCTTTCCAGACAGGGCTGACGAGCAGTACTTC. Protein sequence: CASSFPDRADEQYF. Complete variable domain (other parts from reference TRBV7-2 and TRBJ2-7): GAGVSQSPSNKVTEKGKDVELRCDPISGHTALYWYRQSLGQGLEFLIYFQGNSAPDKSGLPSDRFSAERTGGSVSTLTIQRTQQEDSAVYLCASSFPDRADEQYFGPGTRLTVT.

The chain uses TRBV6-1 and TRBJ2-7, with D perhaps TRBD1 or TRBD2 (7 bases each). CDR3 length: 14 residues. The germline V gene encodes CDR1 MNHNS and CDR2 SASEGT. Deletions cut 0 bases from V and 12 bases from J, with 18 bases between. DNA of the CDR3: TGTGCCAGCAGTGAAGCCCAGGGGGGGAGGGCGCTGTACTTC. Translating gives CASSEAQGGRALYF.

V gene TRBV9 combines with J gene TRBJ2-7, with unresolved D. Germline CDR1 reads SGDLS; CDR2 reads YYNGEE. The ends were cut back, 4 bases at V and 2 bases at J, with 16 bases in the middle. The CDR3 is 15 amino acids. CDR3 bases: TGTGCCAGCAGCCAAGGTCTGGGTCTCACCTACGAGCAGTACTTC. Translation: CASSQGLGLTYEQYF.

V gene TRBV30 combines with J gene TRBJ1-6; 7 bases match TRBD1. This CDR3 has 15 residues. Trimming removed 7 bases from V and 9 bases from J; junction bases left unmatched: 15. Germline CDR1 and CDR2: GTSNPN and SVGIG (reference sequence). CDR3 residues: CAFDRAYGKGSPLHF. DNA of the CDR3: TGTGCCTTTGACAGGGCTTACGGGAAGGGTTCACCCCTCCACTTT. The entire variable domain, with the rest obtained from reference TRBV30 and TRBJ1-6, is as follows: SQTIHQWPATLVQPVGSPLSLECTVEGTSNPNLYWYRQAAGRGLQLLFYSVGIGQISSEVPQNLSASRPQDRQFILSSKKLLLSDSGFYLCAFDRAYGKGSPLHFGNGTRLTVT.